The sequence of this TCR beta chain was determined in a study of response to subunit inactivated influenza vaccine. CDR1 is DFQATT, CDR2 SNEGSKA, per germline (reference sequence). The CDR3 spans 14 residues. With 0 bases removed from V and 7 bases from J, the gap between germline ends came to 13 bases. Via MiXCR, TCRdb re-called the RT-PCR reads, giving one row per CDR3 protein. The sample holds 450,000 to 500,000 distinct CDR3 sequences, around 9.9% seen once. This clonotype was counted at least ten times. The chain is built from TRBV20-1 and TRBJ2-1; D is unclear. The specimen was PBMCs from blood, collected around seven weeks after vaccination. This receptor was taken from a man in his fifties or sixties who received an inactivated influenza vaccine. The CDR3 DNA reads as TGCAGTGCTAGAGACCGTTACATTAGGAATGAGCAGTTCTTC. This gives the protein CSARDRYIRNEQFF.